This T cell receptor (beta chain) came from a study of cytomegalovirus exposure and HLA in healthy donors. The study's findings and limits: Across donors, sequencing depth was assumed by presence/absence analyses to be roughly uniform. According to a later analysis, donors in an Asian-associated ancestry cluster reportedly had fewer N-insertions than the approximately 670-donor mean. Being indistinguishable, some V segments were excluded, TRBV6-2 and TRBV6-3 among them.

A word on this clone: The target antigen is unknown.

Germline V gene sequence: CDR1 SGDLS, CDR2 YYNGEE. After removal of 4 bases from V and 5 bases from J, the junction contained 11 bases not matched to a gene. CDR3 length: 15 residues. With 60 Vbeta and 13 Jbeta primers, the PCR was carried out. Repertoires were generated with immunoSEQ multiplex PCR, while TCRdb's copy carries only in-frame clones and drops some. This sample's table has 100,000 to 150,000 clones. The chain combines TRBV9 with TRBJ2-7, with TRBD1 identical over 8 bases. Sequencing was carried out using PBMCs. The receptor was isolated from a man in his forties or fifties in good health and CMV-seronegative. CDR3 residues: CASSTRQGTSHEQYF. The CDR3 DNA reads TGTGCCAGCAGCACCCGACAGGGGACTTCTCACGAGCAGTACTTC.